This TCR beta chain is from a study of T cell responses to AZD1222 COVID-19 vaccine. General study findings and limits: Unmutated variant regions are reportedly targeted by nearly half of spike-specific TCRs. At baseline, seropositivity was found in only a handful of AZD1222 recipients. Possibly, clonal diversity was underestimated; donors were largely white British and included more females.

Comment on this clone: The antigen is undetermined.

V lost 5 bases, J lost 3 bases, and 17 bases lay in between. The CDR3 is 15 amino acids. Germline assignment: CDR1 SGDLS and CDR2 YYNGEE. The data were produced by immunoSEQ multiplex PCR, yet TCRdb's version contains in-frame clones alone and is incomplete. The table has some 200,000 clones, roughly 90% seen once. This specimen was peripheral blood, taken 28 days after the second AZD1222 dose. The TCR comes from an adult who received the AZD1222 COVID-19 vaccine. The rearrangement uses TRBV9 and TRBJ1-1; unclear D gene. The CDR3 nucleotides are TGTGCCAGCAGGTACCTGGAGGGAAGGGACACTGAAGCTTTCTTT. It specifies CASRYLEGRDTEAFF.